This TCR beta chain was captured by sequencing in a study of blood T cell repertoires in COVID-19. Study at large: Whether acute or convalescent, the COVID-19 samples came from the United States, Italy and Spain.

J lost 2 bases, V lost 7 bases, and 4 bases had no gene match. The CDR3 is 13 amino acids. In germline, CDR1 is LNHDA, CDR2 SQIVND (reference sequence). Original processing methods: Reference gene primers were amplified, and this amplification served to estimate nucleated cell counts. TCRdb's table, derived via immunoSEQ multiplex PCR, lists solely in-frame clones and lacks some. Clone size and V and J calls were adopted from that table, with D and trimming inferred from the DNA. Altogether around 39,000 clones are present, about 86% being singletons, with the ten largest covering 4.5% to 6.5%. The chain links TRBV19 to TRBJ1-2, with 7 bases fitting TRBD1. Source material: peripheral blood. The sequence came from a man aged 35 to 55 with active COVID-19. CDR3 loop: CASKGGQNYGYTF. In nucleotides, the CDR3 is TGTGCCAGTAAAGGGGGACAGAACTATGGCTACACCTTC.